The entry below gives a single TCR beta chain sequence along with its context. This sample is part of a study of blood T cell repertoires in COVID-19. Across the whole study: Some COVID-19 samples were acute and others convalescent; all came from the United States, Italy and Spain. T cells, B-cell-depleted T cells, or PBMCs provided the cDNA or gDNA that served as material.

As originally analysed: The assay estimated nucleated cells by amplifying reference gene primers. Produced via immunoSEQ multiplex PCR; TCRdb's table is partial and in-frame only. The DNA was the basis for D and trimming; V, J and clone size are from that table. This table has roughly 60,000 clones, more than 65% appearing once. This CDR3 has 15 residues. Germline loops: CDR1 KGHSH, CDR2 LQKENI. The V and J ends lost 3 bases and 4 bases, in that order; junction bases with no gene match: 7. The gene calls are TRBV18 and TRBJ1-1, with 8 positions matching TRBD1. Sequencing was performed on peripheral blood. The clonotype originates from a woman aged 55-69 years with acute or convalescent COVID-19. The CDR3 reads CASSPVTGVGTEAFF. CDR3 in DNA: TGTGCCAGCTCACCGGTGACAGGGGTGGGCACTGAAGCTTTCTTT. Based on the CDR3 plus reference TRBV18 and TRBJ1-1, the full variable domain is NAGVMQNPRHLVRRRGQEARLRCSPMKGHSHVYWYRQLPEEGLKFMVYLQKENIIDESGMPKERFSAEFPKEGPSILRIQQVVRGDSAAYFCASSPVTGVGTEAFFGQGTRLTVV.